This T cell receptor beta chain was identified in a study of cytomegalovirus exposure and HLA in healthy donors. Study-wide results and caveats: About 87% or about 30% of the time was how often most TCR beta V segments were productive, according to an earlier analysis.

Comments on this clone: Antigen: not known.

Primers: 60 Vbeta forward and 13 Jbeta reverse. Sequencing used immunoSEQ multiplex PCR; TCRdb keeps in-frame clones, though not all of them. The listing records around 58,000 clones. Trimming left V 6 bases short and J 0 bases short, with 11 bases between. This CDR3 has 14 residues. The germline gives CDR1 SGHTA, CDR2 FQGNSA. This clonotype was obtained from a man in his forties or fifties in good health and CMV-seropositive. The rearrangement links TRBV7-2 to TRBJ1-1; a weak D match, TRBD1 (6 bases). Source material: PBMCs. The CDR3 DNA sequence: TGTGCCAGCAGTACCTGGACAGTGAACACTGAAGCTTTCTTT. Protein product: CASSTWTVNTEAFF.